These T cell receptor beta chains were read from a single sample in a study of control samples from healthy donors and cancer patients. Sequencing was performed with immunoSEQ multiplex PCR; in TCRdb, only in-frame clones are kept and a portion is missing. The repertoire holds about 98,000 clones, with 75% to 85% as singletons. The specimen sequenced was blood. These receptors came from a woman aged 25 to 39 in good health. The CDR3 runs from the conserved cysteine through the conserved F or W. Fields, in order: V gene, CDR3 protein.

>TRBV7-7
CASSLGTSGSEQYF
>TRBV5-1
CASSPQPGLAGNNEQFF
>TRBV2
CASSEIKNTEAFF
>TRBV5-6
CASRPLTANYGYTF
>TRBV5-4
CASSPDRGQGYTF
>TRBV10-3
CAISEIQGATEAFF
>TRBV7-2
CASSLGTGSRTEAFF
>TRBV5-1
CASSLEATSYNSPLHF
>TRBV6-5
CASNLLPLRGQYF
>TRBV5-1
CASSREGSTDTQYF
>TRBV4-3
CASSTDRGNTGELFF
>TRBV12-3/TRBV12-4
CASSTTGYNEQFF
>TRBV2
CASRKRSSGGNTDTQYF
>TRBV12-3/TRBV12-4
CASRTGISTEAFF
>TRBV5-4
CASSYSHDEQFF
>TRBV19
CASSTLGQVTEAFF
>TRBV18
CASSPPGLAGDEQYF